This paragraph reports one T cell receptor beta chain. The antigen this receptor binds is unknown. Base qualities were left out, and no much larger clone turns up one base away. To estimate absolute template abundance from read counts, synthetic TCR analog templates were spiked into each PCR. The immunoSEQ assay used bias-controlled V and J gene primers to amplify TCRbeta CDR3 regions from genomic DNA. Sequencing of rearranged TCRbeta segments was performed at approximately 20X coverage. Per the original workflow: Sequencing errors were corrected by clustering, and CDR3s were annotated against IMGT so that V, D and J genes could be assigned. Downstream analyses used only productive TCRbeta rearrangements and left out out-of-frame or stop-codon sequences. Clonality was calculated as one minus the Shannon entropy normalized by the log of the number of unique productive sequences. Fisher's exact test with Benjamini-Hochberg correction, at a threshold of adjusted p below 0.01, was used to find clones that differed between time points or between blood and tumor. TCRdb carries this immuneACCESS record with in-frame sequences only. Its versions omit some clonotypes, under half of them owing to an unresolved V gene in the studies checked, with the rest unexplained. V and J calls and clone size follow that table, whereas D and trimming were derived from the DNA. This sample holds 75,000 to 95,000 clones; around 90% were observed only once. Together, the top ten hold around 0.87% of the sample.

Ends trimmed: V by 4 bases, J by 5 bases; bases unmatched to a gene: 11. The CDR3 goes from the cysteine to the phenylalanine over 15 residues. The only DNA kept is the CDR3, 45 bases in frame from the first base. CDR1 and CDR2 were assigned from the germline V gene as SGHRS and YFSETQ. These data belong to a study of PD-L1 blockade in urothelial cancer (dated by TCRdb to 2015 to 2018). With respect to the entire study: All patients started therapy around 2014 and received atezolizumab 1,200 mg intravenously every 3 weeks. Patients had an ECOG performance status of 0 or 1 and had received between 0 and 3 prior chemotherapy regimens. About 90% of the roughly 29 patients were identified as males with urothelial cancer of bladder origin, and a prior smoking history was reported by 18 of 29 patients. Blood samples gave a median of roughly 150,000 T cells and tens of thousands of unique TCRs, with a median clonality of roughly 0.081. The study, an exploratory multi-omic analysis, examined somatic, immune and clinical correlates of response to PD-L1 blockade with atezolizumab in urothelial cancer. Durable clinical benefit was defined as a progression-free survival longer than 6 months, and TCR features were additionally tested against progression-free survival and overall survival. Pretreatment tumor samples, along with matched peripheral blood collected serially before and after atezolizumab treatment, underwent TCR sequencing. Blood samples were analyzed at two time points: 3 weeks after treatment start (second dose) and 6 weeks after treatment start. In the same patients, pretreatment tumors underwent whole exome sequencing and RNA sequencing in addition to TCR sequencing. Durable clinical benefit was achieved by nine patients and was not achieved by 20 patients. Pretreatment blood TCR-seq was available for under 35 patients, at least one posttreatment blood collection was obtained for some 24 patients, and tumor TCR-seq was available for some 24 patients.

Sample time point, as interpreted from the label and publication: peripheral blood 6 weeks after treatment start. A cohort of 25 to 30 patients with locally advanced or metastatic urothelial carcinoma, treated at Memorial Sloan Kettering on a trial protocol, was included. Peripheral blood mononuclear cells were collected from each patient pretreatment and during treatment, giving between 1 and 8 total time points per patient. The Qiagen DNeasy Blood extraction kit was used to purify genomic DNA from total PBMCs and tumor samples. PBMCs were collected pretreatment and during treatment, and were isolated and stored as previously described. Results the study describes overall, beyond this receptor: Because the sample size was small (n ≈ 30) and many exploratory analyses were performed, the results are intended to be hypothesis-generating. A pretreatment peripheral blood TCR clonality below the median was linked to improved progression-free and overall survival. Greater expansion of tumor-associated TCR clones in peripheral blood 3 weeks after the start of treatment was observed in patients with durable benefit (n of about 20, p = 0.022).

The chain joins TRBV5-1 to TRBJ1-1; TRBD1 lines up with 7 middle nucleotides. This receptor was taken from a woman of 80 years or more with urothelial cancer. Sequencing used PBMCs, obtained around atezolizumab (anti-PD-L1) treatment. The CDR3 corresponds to CASSLTHPTGTEAFF. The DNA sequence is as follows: TGCGCCAGCAGCCTCACCCACCCGACAGGGACTGAAGCTTTCTTT.